The rows below give T cell receptor beta chains drawn from one sample of a study of human T cells and chemical hapten exposure. TCRdb reprocessed the RACE reads with MiXCR, giving one entry per CDR3 protein. The data contain 120,000 to 150,000 distinct CDR3 sequences, approximately 10% of them singletons. This material consisted of whole blood, taken in connection with sensitization to the hapten diphenylcyclopropenone (DPC). The receptors stem from a woman in her fifties or sixties with alopecia areata. Some clones in this sample may be carry-over from other donors' samples. The CDR3 runs from the conserved cysteine through the conserved F or W. The D gene is left open where the match is weak. Expanded clones are given a class, and other clones once, few, many or no size at all.

>TRBJ1-2|NA|13|NA|TRBV12-3/TRBV12-4
CASSPPGFYGYTF
TGTGCCAGCAGCCCCCCCGGGTTCTATGGCTACACCTTC
>TRBJ2-3|NA|13|many|TRBV20-1
CSASSDAADTQYF
TGCAGTGCTAGTTCAGATGCCGCAGATACGCAGTATTTT
>TRBJ2-1|TRBD2|17|few|TRBV7-2
CASSTRASGSSYNEQFF
TGTGCCAGCAGCACGAGGGCTAGCGGGTCTTCCTACAATGAGCAGTTCTTC
>TRBJ2-5|NA|12|NA|TRBV9
CASSVVGETQYF
TGTGCCAGCAGCGTAGTTGGGGAGACCCAGTACTTC
>TRBJ2-2|NA|16|NA|TRBV5-1
CASSAGTVANTGELFF
TGCGCCAGCAGCGCGGGGACTGTGGCGAACACCGGGGAGCTGTTTTTT
>TRBJ1-5|NA|13|NA|TRBV2
CASKDRSNQPQHF
TGTGCCAGCAAAGACAGATCCAATCAGCCCCAGCATTTT
>TRBJ2-2|NA|15|few|TRBV5-4
CASSFGGGPRRELFF
TGTGCCAGCAGCTTTGGGGGGGGCCCTCGGAGGGAGCTGTTTTTT
>TRBJ2-4|TRBD2|15|NA|TRBV6-1
CAIGGLAGGKNIQYF
TGTGCCATCGGGGGGTTAGCGGGAGGGAAAAACATTCAGTACTTC
>TRBJ2-7|TRBD1|14|few|TRBV29-1
CSVTGTGRPYEQYF
TGCAGCGTCACCGGGACAGGGAGGCCATACGAGCAGTACTTC
>TRBJ2-6|NA|16|many|TRBV29-1
CSVEAGEVSGANVLTF
TGCAGCGTTGAGGCAGGGGAGGTCTCTGGGGCCAACGTCCTGACTTTC
>TRBJ2-1|NA|16|few|TRBV29-1
CSVGHYSGGRHNEQFF
TGCAGCGTTGGGCACTATAGCGGAGGCCGACACAATGAGCAGTTCTTC
>TRBJ1-5|NA|14|many|TRBV4-2
CASSQALGNQPQHF
TGTGCCAGCAGCCAAGCCTTAGGGAATCAGCCCCAGCATTTT
>TRBJ2-3|TRBD1|14|many|TRBV2
CAAPGGQGVYTQYF
TGTGCCGCCCCGGGCGGACAGGGTGTGTATACGCAGTATTTT
>TRBJ2-5|NA|13|many|TRBV7-3
CASSFRARETQYF
TGTGCCAGCAGCTTCAGGGCTCGAGAGACCCAGTACTTC
>TRBJ2-3|TRBD2|17|NA|TRBV5-1
CASSPLTSGRYTDTQYF
TGCGCCAGCAGCCCCCTGACTAGCGGGAGGTACACAGATACGCAGTATTTT
>TRBJ1-1|NA|14|NA|TRBV5-5
CASSLQVLNTEAFF
TGTGCCAGCAGCTTGCAGGTTCTGAACACTGAAGCTTTCTTT
>TRBJ2-7|TRBD2|14|few|TRBV20-1
CSARDLAGRYEQYF
TGCAGTGCTAGAGATCTAGCGGGCCGGTACGAGCAGTACTTC
>TRBJ2-7|NA|15|many|TRBV18
CASSLGLGRAYEQYF
TGTGCCAGCTCACTAGGACTCGGACGGGCCTACGAGCAGTACTTC
>TRBJ2-3|TRBD1|14|few|TRBV7-2
CASSPTGGGDTQYF
TGTGCCAGCAGTCCTACAGGGGGCGGCGATACGCAGTATTTT
>TRBJ1-3|NA|18|many|TRBV5-4
CASSLAGGAGFSGNTIYF
TGTGCCAGCAGCTTGGCCGGGGGTGCCGGGTTCTCTGGAAACACCATATATTTT
>TRBJ2-3|TRBD2|12|few|TRBV20-1
CSARTSRDTQYF
TGCAGTGCCAGGACTAGCAGGGATACGCAGTATTTT
>TRBJ2-6|NA|14|few|TRBV6-4
CASGQGSGANVLTF
TGTGCCAGCGGTCAGGGCTCTGGGGCCAACGTCCTGACTTTC
>TRBJ2-3|NA|16|NA|TRBV20-1
CSAPRGGRGGADTQYF
TGCAGTGCTCCCCGGGGCGGGAGAGGGGGCGCAGATACGCAGTATTTT
>TRBJ1-1|NA|12|few|TRBV29-1
CSVVVGGAEAFF
TGCAGCGTTGTAGTCGGCGGAGCTGAAGCTTTCTTT
>TRBJ2-3|NA|13|NA|TRBV27
CASSPRSADTQYF
TGTGCCAGCAGCCCCCGGAGCGCAGATACGCAGTATTTT
>TRBJ2-7|TRBD1|15|many|TRBV29-1
CSVEVQGATSYEQYF
TGCAGCGTTGAGGTCCAGGGGGCCACCTCCTACGAGCAGTACTTC
>TRBJ2-7|TRBD1|15|few|TRBV5-1
CASSLTDRGRYEQYF
TGCGCCAGCAGCCTCACGGACAGGGGGCGATACGAGCAGTACTTC
>TRBJ2-3|NA|12|many|TRBV10-1
CASGSSTDTQYF
TGCGCCAGCGGGAGTAGCACAGATACGCAGTATTTT
>TRBJ2-7|NA|14|NA|TRBV12-3/TRBV12-4
CASSWTLLSYEQYF
TGTGCCAGCAGTTGGACTTTGCTCTCCTACGAGCAGTACTTC
>TRBJ2-7|TRBD2|15|NA|TRBV20-1
CSASLSLAGVNEQYF
TGCAGTGCTAGTCTTAGCCTAGCGGGAGTGAACGAGCAGTACTTC
>TRBJ2-2|NA|15|few|TRBV7-3
CASSARQGLTGELFF
TGTGCCAGCAGCGCCCGACAGGGACTCACCGGGGAGCTGTTTTTT
>TRBJ2-3|NA|14|NA|TRBV29-1
CSGEGGRGTDTQYF
TGCAGCGGTGAAGGAGGAAGGGGCACAGATACGCAGTATTTT
>TRBJ2-3|TRBD2|15|NA|TRBV9
CASSVLAGGLDTQYF
TGTGCCAGCAGCGTCCTAGCGGGAGGTCTCGATACGCAGTATTTT
>TRBJ2-1|NA|11|once|TRBV29-1
CSTSGGNEQFF
TGCAGCACATCAGGGGGGAATGAGCAGTTCTTC
>TRBJ2-2|NA|13|few|TRBV18
CASSPDLTGELFF
TGTGCCAGCTCCCCAGATCTGACCGGGGAGCTGTTTTTT
>TRBJ2-1|NA|15|few|TRBV7-9
CASSLYGADDNEQFF
TGTGCCAGCAGCTTGTACGGAGCGGACGACAATGAGCAGTTCTTC
>TRBJ2-1|NA|14|few|TRBV18
CASSPPGGNNEQFF
TGTGCCAGCTCACCCCCAGGGGGGAACAATGAGCAGTTCTTC
>TRBJ2-3|NA|15|NA|TRBV30
CAWSVLPTGPDTQYF
TGTGCCTGGAGTGTACTCCCTACGGGGCCCGATACGCAGTATTTT
>TRBJ1-1|NA|14|few|TRBV6-6
CASSYSSRDTEAFF
TGTGCCAGCAGTTACTCGTCGAGGGACACTGAAGCTTTCTTT
>TRBJ2-3|NA|14|many|TRBV3-1
CASSQGRGTDTQYF
TGTGCCAGCAGCCAAGGGCGGGGCACAGATACGCAGTATTTT
>TRBJ2-7|NA|17|few|TRBV5-4
CASSLGFTRGQPYEQYF
TGTGCCAGCAGCTTGGGATTTACCCGGGGCCAGCCCTACGAGCAGTACTTC
>TRBJ2-5|NA|13|many|TRBV18
CASSPDTQETQYF
TGTGCCAGCTCACCGGACACCCAAGAGACCCAGTACTTC
>TRBJ2-5|NA|17|few|TRBV4-3
CASSPAAGISRQETQYF
TGCGCCAGCAGCCCAGCTGCAGGGATTAGTCGCCAAGAGACCCAGTACTTC
>TRBJ2-1|TRBD2|17|many|TRBV5-4
CASSQTTGTSGRVEQFF
TGTGCCAGCAGCCAGACTACCGGGACTAGCGGGAGGGTAGAGCAGTTCTTC
>TRBJ2-7|TRBD2|15|NA|TRBV11-2
CASSPGLAATYEQYF
TGTGCCAGCAGCCCGGGACTAGCGGCGACCTACGAGCAGTACTTC
>TRBJ2-5|NA|13|NA|TRBV6-1
CASTRTLLETQYF
TGTGCCAGCACCAGGACACTCCTGGAGACCCAGTACTTC
>TRBJ2-5|TRBD1|14|many|TRBV5-1
CASSFTGGLETQYF
TGCGCCAGCAGTTTTACAGGGGGCTTAGAGACCCAGTACTTC
>TRBJ2-2|NA|13|NA|TRBV18
CASSPLMTGELFF
TGTGCCAGCTCACCGCTTATGACCGGGGAGCTGTTTTTT